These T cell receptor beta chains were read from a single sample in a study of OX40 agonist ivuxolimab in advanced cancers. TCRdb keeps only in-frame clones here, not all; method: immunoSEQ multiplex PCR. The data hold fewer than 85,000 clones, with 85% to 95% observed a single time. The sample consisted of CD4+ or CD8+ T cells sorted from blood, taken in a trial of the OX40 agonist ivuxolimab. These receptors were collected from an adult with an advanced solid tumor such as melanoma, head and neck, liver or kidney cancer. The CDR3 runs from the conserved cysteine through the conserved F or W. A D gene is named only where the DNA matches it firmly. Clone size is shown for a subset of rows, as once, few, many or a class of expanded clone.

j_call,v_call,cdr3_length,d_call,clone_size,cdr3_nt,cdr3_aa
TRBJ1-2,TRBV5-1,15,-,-,TGCGCCAGCAGCTTCTGGGCGGAGAGCAACTATGGCTACACCTTC,CASSFWAESNYGYTF
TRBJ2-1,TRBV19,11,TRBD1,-,TGTGCCAGTAGTAAGACAGGGGAGCAGTTCTTC,CASSKTGEQFF
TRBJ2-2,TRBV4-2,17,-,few,TGTGCCAGCAGCCAAGACTCGGACAGGGAGGGAACCGGGGAGCTGTTTTTT,CASSQDSDREGTGELFF
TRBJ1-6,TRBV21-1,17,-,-,TGTGCCAGCAGCAAAGCGCTAGGGGACAGGCGACATTCACCCCTCCACTTT,CASSKALGDRRHSPLHF
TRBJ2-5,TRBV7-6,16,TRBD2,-,TGTGCCAGCAGCTTAGTGGCTAGCGGGGGACAAGAGACCCAGTACTTC,CASSLVASGGQETQYF
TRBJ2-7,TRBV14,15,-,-,TGTGCCAGCAGCCAAGATTGGACAGATCCCTACGAGCAGTACTTC,CASSQDWTDPYEQYF
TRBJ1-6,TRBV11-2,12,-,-,TGTGCCAGCAGTTTTGGGAATTCACCCCTCCACTTT,CASSFGNSPLHF
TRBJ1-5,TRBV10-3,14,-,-,TGTGCCATCAGTGAGAATGGGGCCATTCAGCCCCAGCATTTT,CAISENGAIQPQHF
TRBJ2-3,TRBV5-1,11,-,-,TGCGCCAGCAGCCGGGGAGATACGCAGTATTTT,CASSRGDTQYF
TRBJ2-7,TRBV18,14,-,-,TGTGCCAGCTCAACCAACGCCGTTTCCTACGAGCAGTACTTC,CASSTNAVSYEQYF
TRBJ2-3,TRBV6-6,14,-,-,TGTGCCAGCAGCCCCACCCCCTCGCCCGGTACGCAGTATTTT,CASSPTPSPGTQYF